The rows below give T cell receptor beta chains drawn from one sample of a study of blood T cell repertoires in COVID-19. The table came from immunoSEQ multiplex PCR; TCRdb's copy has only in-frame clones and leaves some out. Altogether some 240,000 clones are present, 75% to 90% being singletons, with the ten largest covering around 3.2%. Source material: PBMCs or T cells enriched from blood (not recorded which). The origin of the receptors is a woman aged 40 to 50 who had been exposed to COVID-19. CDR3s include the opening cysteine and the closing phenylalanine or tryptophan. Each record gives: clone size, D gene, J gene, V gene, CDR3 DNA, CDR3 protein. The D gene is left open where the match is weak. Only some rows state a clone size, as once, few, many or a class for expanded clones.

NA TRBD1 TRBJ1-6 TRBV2 TGTGCCAGCAGTGGACAGGGGCGGATCTCACCCCTCCACTTT CASSGQGRISPLHF
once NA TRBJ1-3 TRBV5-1 TGCGCCAGCAGCTTGCGGGGGTCTGGAAACACCATATATTTT CASSLRGSGNTIYF
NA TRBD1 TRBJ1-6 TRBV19 TGTGCCAGTAGTATAACAGGGGAGGCCCTCCACTTT CASSITGEALHF
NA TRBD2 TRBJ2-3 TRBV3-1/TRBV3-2 TGTGCCAGCAGCCAACTAGCGGCTAGCACAGATACGCAGTATTTT CASSQLAASTDTQYF
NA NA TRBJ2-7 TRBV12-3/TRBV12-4 TGTGCCAGCAGGGGTCAGGGGACCTACGAGCAGTACTTC CASRGQGTYEQYF
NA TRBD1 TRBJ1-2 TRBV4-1 TGCGCCAGCAGCCAAGATCTGACAGGGGACCGCTATGGCTACACCTTC CASSQDLTGDRYGYTF
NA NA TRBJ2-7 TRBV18 TGTGCCAGCTCACCACTCATAACAGCCTCCTACGAGCAGTACTTC CASSPLITASYEQYF
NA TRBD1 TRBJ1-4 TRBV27 TGTGCCAGCAGCCGCACCCAGACCAGGGGGCAAGATGGAAAACTGTTTTTT CASSRTQTRGQDGKLFF
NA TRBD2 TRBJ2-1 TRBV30 TGTGCCTGGAGTGGGAGCGGGGCCCACAATGAGCAGTTCTTC CAWSGSGAHNEQFF
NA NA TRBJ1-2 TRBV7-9 TGTGCCAGCAGCTTAGTCGGCGGGGGGTATGGCTACACCTTC CASSLVGGGYGYTF
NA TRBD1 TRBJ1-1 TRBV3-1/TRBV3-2 TGTGCCAGCAGCCGACCTTCTGGTTCTGGACAGGGGGCTAGAGTAGCTGAAGCTTTCTTT CASSRPSGSGQGARVAEAFF
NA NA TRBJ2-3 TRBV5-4 TGTGCCAGCACCTGGGGAGGGGGGATAGATACGCAGTATTTT CASTWGGGIDTQYF
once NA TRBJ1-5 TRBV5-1 TGCGCCAGCAGCGTCGGGGGTAGCAATCAGCCCCAGCATTTT CASSVGGSNQPQHF
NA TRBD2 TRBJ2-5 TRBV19 TGTGCCAGTAGTATCGGTACTAGCGGGAGCGCGTACCAAGAGACCCAGTACTTC CASSIGTSGSAYQETQYF
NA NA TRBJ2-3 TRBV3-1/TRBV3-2 TGTGCCAGCAGCCAAACGGGGGATACGCAGTATTTT CASSQTGDTQYF
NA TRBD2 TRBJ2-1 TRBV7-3 TGTGCCAGCAGCTTCGAAGCGGGGAGGGAGCAGTTCTTC CASSFEAGREQFF
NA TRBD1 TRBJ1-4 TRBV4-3 TGCGCCAGCAGCCAATCAACAGGGACAGGGGGCGAAAAACTGTTTTTT CASSQSTGTGGEKLFF
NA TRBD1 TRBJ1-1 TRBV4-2 TGTGCCAGCAGCCAAGGATCACAGGGGAAGAACACTGAAGCTTTCTTT CASSQGSQGKNTEAFF
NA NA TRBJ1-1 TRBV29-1 TGCAGCGTTGCGGGATCCGAGAACACTGAAGCTTTCTTT CSVAGSENTEAFF
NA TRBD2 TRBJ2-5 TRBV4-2 TGTGCCAGCAGCCAAGCCTCTAGCGGGAGTAGTGAGACCCAGTACTTC CASSQASSGSSETQYF
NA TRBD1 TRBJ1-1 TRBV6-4 TGTGCCAGCAGTTCTCAGGGGGGAAAAGCTTTCTTT CASSSQGGKAFF
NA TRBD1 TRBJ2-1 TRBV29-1 TGCAGCGTTCTCCAGGGGGCCAACAATGAGCAGTTCTTC CSVLQGANNEQFF
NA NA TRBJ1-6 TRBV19 TGTGCCAGTAGTATCTTAGGACAGTATAATTCACCCCTCCACTTT CASSILGQYNSPLHF
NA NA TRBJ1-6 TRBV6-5 TGTGCCAGCAGTTATCAAGGGGTCTTCGGAAATTCACCCCTCCACTTT CASSYQGVFGNSPLHF
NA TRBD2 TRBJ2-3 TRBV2 TGTGCCAGCAGTGAGGGACTAGCGGATAGCACAGATACGCAGTATTTT CASSEGLADSTDTQYF
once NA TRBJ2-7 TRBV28 TGTGCCAGCAGTGTAACCTACGAGCAGTACTTC CASSVTYEQYF
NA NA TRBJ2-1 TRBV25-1 TGTGCCAGCAGTGCCCCAGGACAGTACAATGAGCAGTTCTTC CASSAPGQYNEQFF
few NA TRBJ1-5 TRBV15 TGTGCCACCAGCAGACTTAGGGGAGGGGGCAATCAGCCCCAGCATTTT CATSRLRGGGNQPQHF
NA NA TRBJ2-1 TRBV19 TGTGCCAGTAGTTTACTATACAGGGCCCCCTACAATGAGCAGTTCTTC CASSLLYRAPYNEQFF
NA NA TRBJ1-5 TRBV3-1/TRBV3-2 TGTGCCAGCAGCCAACAGGGACACAATCAGCCCCAGCATTTT CASSQQGHNQPQHF
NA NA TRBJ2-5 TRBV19 TGTGCCAGTAGTGTCCATTGGGAGCGGAAAGAGACCCAGTACTTC CASSVHWERKETQYF
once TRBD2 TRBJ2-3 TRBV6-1 TGTGCCAGCAGTGTGCGACTAGCGGGGGGGCCGGGCACAGATACGCAGTATTTT CASSVRLAGGPGTDTQYF
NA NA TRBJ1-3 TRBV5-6 TGTGCCAGTCGGGCGGGAGGAAACACCATATATTTT CASRAGGNTIYF
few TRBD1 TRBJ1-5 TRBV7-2 TGTGCCAGCAGCTTGCAAAACCGGGACAGTGAGCATTTT CASSLQNRDSEHF
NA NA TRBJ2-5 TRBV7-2 TGTGCCAGCAGCTTACGCCGGGAAGAGACCCAGTACTTC CASSLRREETQYF
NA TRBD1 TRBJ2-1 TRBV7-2 TGTGCCAGCAGCCTCAGGGGGTCGGGTTCCGGTGAGCAGTTCTTC CASSLRGSGSGEQFF
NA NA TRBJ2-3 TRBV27 TGTGCCAGCAGTTTATCGGGGGGCGGGGGAACAGATACGCAGTATTTT CASSLSGGGGTDTQYF
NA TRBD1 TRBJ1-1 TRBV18 TGTGCCAGCTCACCTATACAGGGGGGACTGAACACTGAAGCTTTCTTT CASSPIQGGLNTEAFF
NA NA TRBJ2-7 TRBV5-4 TGTGCCAGCAGCTTGAGCCAACAGGAGTCGGAGCAGTACTTC CASSLSQQESEQYF
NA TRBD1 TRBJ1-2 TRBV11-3 TGTGCCAGCAGCGTTGGGACAGGACAAACTAACTATGGCTACACCTTC CASSVGTGQTNYGYTF
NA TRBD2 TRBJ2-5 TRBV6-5 TGTGCCAGCAGTTTTCTGCGGGGGTACCAAGAGACCCAGTACTTC CASSFLRGYQETQYF
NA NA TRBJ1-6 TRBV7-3 TGTGCCAGCAGCTTAACGGGTCAGGGGTCAGGTTCACCCCTCCACTTT CASSLTGQGSGSPLHF
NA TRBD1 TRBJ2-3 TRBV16 TGTGCCAGCAGCCCGATCTCGGGACAGGGGGATACGCAGTATTTT CASSPISGQGDTQYF
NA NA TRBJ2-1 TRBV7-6 TGTGCCAGCAGCCACCGGGAGCAGTTCTTC CASSHREQFF
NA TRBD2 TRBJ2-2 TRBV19 TGTGCCAGTAGTATAGTGAGCGGGGGATCCACCGGGGAGCTGTTTTTT CASSIVSGGSTGELFF
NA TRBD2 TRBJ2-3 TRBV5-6 TGTGCCAGCAGCTCGCCCTTAGCGGGGGGCCTCACAGATACGCAGTATTTT CASSSPLAGGLTDTQYF
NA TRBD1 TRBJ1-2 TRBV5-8 TGTGCCAGCAGCATCCGGGACAGGGATGGCTACACCTTC CASSIRDRDGYTF
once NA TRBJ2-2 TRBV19 TGTGCCAGTAGTGAAGGACTTGGAAACACCGGGGAGCTGTTTTTT CASSEGLGNTGELFF
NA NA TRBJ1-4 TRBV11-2 TGTGCCAGCAGCCCGCATCGGGTTAATGAAAAACTGTTTTTT CASSPHRVNEKLFF
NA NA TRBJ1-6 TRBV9 TGTGCCAGCAGCCCCAGTAGCCAGGGTTATTCACCCCTCCACTTT CASSPSSQGYSPLHF
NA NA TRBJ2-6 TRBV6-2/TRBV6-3 TGTGCCAGCAGTTACGCGTTCTCTGGGGCCAACGTCCTGACTTTC CASSYAFSGANVLTF
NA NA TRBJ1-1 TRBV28 TGTGCCAGCAGTTTAGGTCCAACCAGGAACACTGAAGCTTTCTTT CASSLGPTRNTEAFF
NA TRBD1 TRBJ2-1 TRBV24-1 TGTGCCACCAGTGATTCCATTCGGGACAGGGGGCCTAATGAGCAGTTCTTC CATSDSIRDRGPNEQFF
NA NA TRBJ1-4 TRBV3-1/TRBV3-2 TGTGCCAGCAGCCAAGAAGTCCGCGGGGGGCCGGTGGGTGAAAAACTGTTTTTT CASSQEVRGGPVGEKLFF
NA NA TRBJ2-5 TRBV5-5 TGTGCCAGCAGTACTCCTTTATCAGAGACCCAGTACTTC CASSTPLSETQYF
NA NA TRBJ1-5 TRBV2 TGTGCCAGCAGTGAAAATGGCAGGGCTCAGCCCCAGCATTTT CASSENGRAQPQHF
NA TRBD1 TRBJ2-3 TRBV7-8 TGTGCCAGCAGCCCGGGGACAGGGTTTAGCACAGATACGCAGTATTTT CASSPGTGFSTDTQYF
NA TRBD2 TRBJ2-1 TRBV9 TGTGCCAGCAGCGTAAGCGGGGGAGTCTACAATGAGCAGTTCTTC CASSVSGGVYNEQFF
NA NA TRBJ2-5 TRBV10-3 TGTGCCATCAGTGGAGGCGGCCAAGAGACCCAGTACTTC CAISGGGQETQYF